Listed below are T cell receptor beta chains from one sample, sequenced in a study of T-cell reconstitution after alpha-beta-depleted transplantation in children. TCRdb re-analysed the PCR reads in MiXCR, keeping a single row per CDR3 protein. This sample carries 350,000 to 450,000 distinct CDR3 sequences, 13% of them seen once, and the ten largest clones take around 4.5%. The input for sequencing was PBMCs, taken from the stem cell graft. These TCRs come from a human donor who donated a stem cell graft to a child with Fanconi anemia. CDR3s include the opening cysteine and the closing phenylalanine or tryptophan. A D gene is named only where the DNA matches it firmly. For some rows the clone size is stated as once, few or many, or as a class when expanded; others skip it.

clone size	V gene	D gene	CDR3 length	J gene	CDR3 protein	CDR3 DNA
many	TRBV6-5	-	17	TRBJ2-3	CASSSLHRGGDTDTQYF	TGTGCCAGCAGTTCCCTACATCGGGGCGGGGACACAGATACGCAGTATTTT
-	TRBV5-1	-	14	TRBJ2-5	CASSLGQTEETQYF	TGCGCCAGCAGCTTGGGGCAGACGGAAGAGACCCAGTACTTC
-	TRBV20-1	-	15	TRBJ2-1	CSARDPRGFYNEQFF	TGCAGTGCTAGAGATCCACGGGGTTTCTACAATGAGCAGTTCTTC
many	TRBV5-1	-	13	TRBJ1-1	CASRLDLNTEAFF	TGCGCCAGCAGGCTCGATTTGAACACTGAAGCTTTCTTT
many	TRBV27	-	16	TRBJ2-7	CASSLSRGTLTYEQYF	TGTGCCAGCAGTTTATCGAGGGGGACCTTGACCTACGAGCAGTACTTC
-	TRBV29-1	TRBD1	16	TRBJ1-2	CSVPKTDRRGLYGYTF	TGCAGCGTCCCAAAAACGGACAGGCGGGGGCTTTATGGCTACACCTTC
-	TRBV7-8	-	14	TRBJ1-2	CASSRDGFNYGYTF	TGTGCCAGCAGCCGAGACGGGTTTAACTATGGCTACACCTTC
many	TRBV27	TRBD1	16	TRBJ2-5	CASSLSGGPIQETQYF	TGTGCCAGCAGTTTATCAGGGGGCCCAATCCAAGAGACCCAGTACTTC
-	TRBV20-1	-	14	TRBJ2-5	CSARDRVREETQYF	TGCAGTGCTAGAGATCGGGTGAGAGAAGAGACCCAGTACTTC
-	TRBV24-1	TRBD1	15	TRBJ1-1	CATSDSTGEETEAFF	TGTGCCACCAGTGATTCTACAGGGGAGGAAACTGAAGCTTTCTTT
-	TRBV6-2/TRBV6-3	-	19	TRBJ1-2	CASSYVLWAAPQNNYGYTF	TGTGCCAGCAGTTATGTCCTTTGGGCCGCACCACAAAATAACTATGGCTACACCTTC
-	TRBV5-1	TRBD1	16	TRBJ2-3	CASSLRTGGSTYTQYF	TGCGCCAGCAGCCTTAGGACAGGGGGTTCCACATATACGCAGTATTTT
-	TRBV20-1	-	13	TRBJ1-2	CSARPPGVSGYTF	TGCAGTGCTAGACCCCCTGGGGTCTCTGGCTACACCTTC
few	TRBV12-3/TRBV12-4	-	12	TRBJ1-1	CASSTWVTEAFF	TGTGCCAGCAGTACGTGGGTTACTGAAGCTTTCTTT
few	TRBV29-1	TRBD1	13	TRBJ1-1	CSVQTGLDTEAFF	TGCAGCGTCCAGACAGGGCTGGACACTGAAGCTTTCTTT
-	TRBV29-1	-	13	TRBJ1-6	CSVGQGQNSPLHF	TGCAGCGTTGGGCAGGGTCAGAATTCACCCCTCCACTTT